A single sample gave rise to the 10 T cell receptor beta chains below, sequenced in a study of blood T cell repertoires in COVID-19. Generated by immunoSEQ multiplex PCR, the TCRdb table keeps only in-frame clones and is missing some. The sample has tens of thousands of clones, 90% seen once. The material sequenced was peripheral blood. The source of these receptors is a man between 50 and 59 years old with COVID-19, enrolled during active disease.

The V call is TRBV7-2, the J call TRBJ2-2, with 7 nucleotides matching TRBD2. CDR1 and CDR2 (germline): SGHTA, FQGNSA. CDR3 length: 15 amino acids. V lost 3 bases to trimming and J lost 7 bases; unmatched junction nucleotides: 8. Here the CDR3 reads CASSFSGLGIGELFF. CDR3 sequence (DNA): TGTGCCAGCAGCTTTTCCGGACTAGGTATCGGGGAGCTGTTTTTT.

The CDR3 nucleotides are TGTGCCAGCACGGGACAGGGGGGTTCCGGGGAGCTGTTTTTT. It encodes CASTGQGGSGELFF. V is TRBV3-1 (or the pseudogene TRBV3-2) and J is TRBJ2-2, with 11 bases that match TRBD1. The V gene end was trimmed by 7 bases and the J gene end by 6 bases; junction bases not matched to a gene: 4. The CDR3 covers 14 residues. The germline CDR1 and CDR2 sequences are LGHDT and YNNKEL (reference sequence).

The chain couples TRBV19 to TRBJ2-3; the D gene is possibly TRBD1 (5 bases). The V gene's germline CDR1 is LNHDA and CDR2 SQIVND (reference sequence). Trimming removed 8 bases from V and 1 base from J, with 13 bases in between. The CDR3 contains 14 residues. CDR3 amino acids: CASAAGQGTDTQYF. In DNA, the CDR3 is TGTGCCAGTGCGGCAGGGCAAGGCACAGATACGCAGTATTTT. Complete variable domain (other parts from reference TRBV19 and TRBJ2-3): DGGITQSPKYLFRKEGQNVTLSCEQNLNHDAMYWYRQDPGQGLRLIYYSQIVNDFQKGDIAEGYSVSREKKESFPLTVTSAQKNPTAFYLCASAAGQGTDTQYFGPGTRLTVL.

The chain joins TRBV24-1 to TRBJ2-1; 9 nucleotides align to TRBD2. Per the germline V gene, CDR1 is KGHDR and CDR2 is SFDVKD. The J segment lost 9 bases and the V segment lost 3 bases, leaving 11 bases of the junction unmatched. The CDR3 contains 16 residues. The CDR3 sequence is CATSDPGAGGPFEQFF. CDR3 coding DNA: TGTGCCACCAGTGATCCCGGGGCGGGAGGGCCTTTTGAGCAGTTCTTC.

J is TRBJ2-3 and V is TRBV5-6; TRBD2 agrees at 10 bases. V lost 0 bases and J lost 3; bases outside the gene matches: 10. The germline CDR1 and CDR2 sequences are SGHDT and YYEEEE. The CDR3 is 18 amino acids. The CDR3 is CASSLAGASGRVTDTQYF. In DNA form, the CDR3 reads TGTGCCAGCAGCTTGGCGGGGGCTAGCGGGAGAGTAACAGATACGCAGTATTTT.

This clone was seen once. This chain joins TRBV7-9 and TRBJ2-3; a possible D gene is TRBD2 (5 bases). Germline V gene sequence: CDR1 SEHNR, CDR2 FQNEAQ (reference sequence). V lost 3 bases, J lost 4 bases, and 11 bases lay in between. The CDR3 has 14 residues. CDR3 in DNA: TGTGCCAGCAGCTTCGCACTAGGTGCAGATACGCAGTATTTT. Amino acids: CASSFALGADTQYF.

The rearrangement joins TRBV9 to TRBJ2-3; TRBD2 matches 9 bases. Germline values: CDR1 SGDLS, CDR2 YYNGEE. The CDR3 extends over 18 amino acids. Trimming took 0 bases from V and 4 from J; bases not matched to a gene: 12. This CDR3 reads CASSVAAGGGRAPDTQYF. The CDR3 bases are TGTGCCAGCAGCGTAGCCGCGGGGGGCGGGAGGGCCCCAGATACGCAGTATTTT.

The rearrangement joins TRBV27 to TRBJ2-1, with 10 nucleotides matching TRBD1. This CDR3 region has 19 residues. The trim removed 2 bases at V and 0 bases at J, leaving 10 bases unmatched. Germline values: CDR1 MNHEY, CDR2 SMNVEV (reference sequence). CDR3 sequence reads: CASSLTGTGARTSYNEQFF. As DNA, the CDR3 is TGTGCCAGCAGTTTAACCGGGACAGGGGCTAGAACCTCCTACAATGAGCAGTTCTTC.

The rearrangement links TRBV6-1 to TRBJ2-1; D is unclear. The length of the CDR3 is 16 residues. V lost 4 bases to trimming and J lost 3 bases, with 16 bases between them. Germline CDR1 is MNHNS and CDR2 is SASEGT. CDR3 sequence (DNA): TGTGCCAGCAGTGTCCAGCCCACAGTAGGCTACAATGAGCAGTTCTTC. It is translated as CASSVQPTVGYNEQFF.

The V gene is TRBV15, the J gene TRBJ2-3, with 14 positions matching TRBD2. Germline CDR1 LNHNV, CDR2 YYDKDF (reference sequence). The CDR3 extends over 20 amino acids. V lost 3 bases and J lost 7; bases outside the gene matches: 18. The CDR3 region has the DNA TGTGCCACCAGCAGGACGACAGTGAGACTAGCGGGAGGGCGGGGGTATACGCAGTATTTT. It specifies CATSRTTVRLAGGRGYTQYF.